The 17 T cell receptor beta chains below were found in one sample sequenced in a study of Graves' ophthalmopathy and Graves' hyperthyroidism. Amplifying from RNA transcripts, the study obtained TCR beta CDR3 regions. RT-PCR in the first round used HTBI primers; a second-round multiplex PCR followed. TCRdb re-analysed the multiplex PCR reads in MiXCR, keeping a single row per CDR3 protein. The sample carries 600,000 to 650,000 distinct CDR3 sequences, about 20% recorded once. The source material was peripheral blood. All receptors derive from a woman between 18 and 29 years old with stable Graves' hyperthyroidism. Some clones in this sample may be carry-over from other donors' samples.

This clonotype showed up many times. J is TRBJ1-1 and V is TRBV12-3 or TRBV12-4; 8 bases are a match to TRBD1. Trimming removed 5 bases from V and 1 base from J; junction bases left unmatched: 6. The CDR3 loop spans 15 amino acids. CDR3 protein: CASSPGQGWNTEAFF. Written as DNA, the CDR3 is TGTGCCAGCAGTCCAGGACAGGGCTGGAACACTGAAGCTTTCTTT.

Many counts were recorded for this clonotype. The chain links TRBV6-1 to TRBJ1-6; TRBD1 matches 11 bases. Germline V CDR1 and CDR2: MNHNS, SASEGT. This CDR3 is built from 14 residues. Trimming took 6 bases from V and 13 from J; bases not matched to a gene: 8. CDR3 sequence: CASRFNRDRGPLHF. CDR3 in DNA: TGTGCCAGCAGGTTTAACCGGGACAGGGGGCCCCTCCACTTT.

Many counts were recorded for this clonotype. The chain carries TRBV2 and TRBJ1-2; TRBD1 might be the D (5 bases). Germline loops: CDR1 SNHLY, CDR2 FYNNEI. V lost 5 bases to trimming and J lost 13 bases, with 17 bases between them. CDR3 size: 12 residues. CDR3 in amino acids: CASSYEPGLGTF. For the CDR3, the DNA is TGTGCCAGCAGTTACGAACCGGGACTGGGCACCTTC.

The chain recombines TRBV28 with TRBJ2-4, with a weak D call TRBD2 (6 bases). CDR3 length equals 15 residues. V lost 6 bases to trimming and J lost 2 bases, with 14 bases between them. The V gene's germline CDR1 is MDHEN and CDR2 SYDVKM. The CDR3 spells CASSVGGSSKNIQYF. The DNA for the CDR3 is TGTGCCAGCAGCGTCGGAGGGTCATCCAAAAACATTCAGTACTTC.

At least ten counts were recorded for this clonotype. This sequence joins TRBV27 and TRBJ2-5; 16 bases map to TRBD2. V dropped 2 bases and J dropped 2; count of bases not matched to a gene: 8. The CDR3 length is 19 residues. Germline V gives CDR1 MNHEY, CDR2 SMNVEV (reference sequence). CDR3 sequence reads: CASSLGTSGGAPLQETQYF. CDR3 in DNA: TGTGCCAGCAGTTTAGGGACTAGCGGGGGGGCCCCCTTGCAAGAGACCCAGTACTTC.

The rearrangement joins TRBV12-3 or TRBV12-4 to TRBJ1-2; a possible D gene is TRBD1 (6 bases). Trimming took 6 bases from V and 6 from J, leaving 14 bases between them. This CDR3 region has 13 residues. Here the CDR3 DNA reads TGTGCCAGCAGCACCCGTGAGGGGGATGGCTACACCTTC. As protein: CASSTREGDGYTF.

In this sample, this clonotype turned up many times. This chain uses TRBV6-5 with TRBJ2-7; D is perhaps TRBD1 or TRBD2 (5 bases each). The CDR3 is 15 residues long. Trimming left V 4 bases short and J 2 bases short, with 15 bases between. The V gene's germline CDR1 is MNHEY and CDR2 SVGAGI. The chain's CDR3 is CASSLQGDGPYEQYF. The CDR3 DNA is TGTGCCAGCAGTTTACAAGGGGACGGTCCCTACGAGCAGTACTTC.

This chain links TRBV19 with TRBJ1-2; possible D gene TRBD1, 5 bases. Trimming removed 7 bases at V and 8 bases at J, with 17 bases between. The CDR3 loop spans 13 amino acids. Germline V gene sequence: CDR1 LNHDA, CDR2 SQIVND (reference sequence). CDR3 nucleotide sequence: TGTGCCAGTAACTTATGGCAGGGACGGGGCTACACCTTC. Its translation: CASNLWQGRGYTF.

This clonotype turned up a few times. The chain combines TRBV12-3 or TRBV12-4 with TRBJ1-6; D might be TRBD1 (5 bases). The V end was cut by 7 bases, the J end by 10 bases, with 14 bases between. The CDR3 has 13 residues. The CDR3 loop is CASKETAFSPLHF. CDR3 nucleotide sequence: TGTGCCAGCAAAGAGACAGCCTTCTCACCCCTCCACTTT.

The chain has TRBV11-2 and TRBJ2-5; D gene ambiguous. Germline loops: CDR1 SGHAT, CDR2 FQNNGV. CDR3 length: 15 residues. Between the trimmed V and J ends, which lost 1 base and 2 bases, there was a span of 11 bases. The CDR3 region is CASSLVAVPQETQYF. The CDR3 DNA is TGTGCCAGCAGCTTAGTGGCAGTCCCGCAAGAGACCCAGTACTTC.

This clonotype occurred a few times. The genes are TRBV18 and TRBJ1-1; tentatively, D is TRBD1 (6 bases). Germline CDR1 KGHSH, CDR2 LQKENI. Trimming pared 2 bases from V and 1 base from J, leaving 14 bases between. The CDR3 contains 16 residues. The DNA of the CDR3 is TGTGCCAGCTCACCATCGGGGAACAGGGCGAACACTGAAGCTTTCTTT. The encoded protein is CASSPSGNRANTEAFF.

The chain is built from TRBV11-2 and TRBJ1-1; D possibly corresponds to TRBD1 (6 bases). Germline CDR1 SGHAT, CDR2 FQNNGV. Trimming left V 4 bases short and J 3 bases short, with 21 bases between. The CDR3 extends over 17 amino acids. The CDR3: CASSSIRNRAVDTEAFF. CDR3 nucleotide sequence: TGTGCCAGCAGCTCAATCCGTAACAGGGCGGTGGACACTGAAGCTTTCTTT.

Comments on this clonotype: Possible read error: a much larger clone is one base away. The rearrangement uses TRBV15 and TRBJ1-5; D gene unclear. The germline CDR1 and CDR2 sequences are LNHNV and YYDKDF (reference sequence). The CDR3 spans 12 residues. In DNA form, the CDR3 reads TGTTCCACCAGCAGAGTCGATCAGCCCCAGCATTTT. It yields the protein CSTSRVDQPQHF. The whole variable domain, filled in from reference TRBV15 and TRBJ1-5, reads DAMVIQNPRYQVTQFGKPVTLSCSQTLNHNVMYWYQQKSSQAPKLLFHYYDKDFNNEADTPDNFQSRRPNTSFCFLDIRSPGLGDTAMYLCSTSRVDQPQHFGDGTRLSIL.

This clonotype showed up just a few times. The junction does not match germline at one end; this may be a read error. The chain carries TRBV5-1 and TRBJ2-4; weak D call: TRBD1 (5 bases). The length of the CDR3 is 13 residues. CDR1 is SGHRS, CDR2 YFSETQ, per germline. CDR3 protein: CASSLSDSHIKYF. The CDR3 DNA follows: TGCGCCAGCAGCTTGTCCGACAGCCACATTAAGTACTTC.

The rearrangement joins TRBV6-1 to TRBJ2-7; 11 nucleotides align to TRBD1. Germline V gene lookup returns CDR1 MNHNS and CDR2 SASEGT. The CDR3 is 15 residues long. The V gene end was trimmed by 4 bases and the J gene end by 2 bases; junction bases not matched to a gene: 4. The DNA for the CDR3 is TGTGCCAGCAGTGTTGGGACAGGGGGACCCTACGAGCAGTACTTC. It codes for CASSVGTGGPYEQYF.

In this sample, this clonotype turned up a few times. The V gene is TRBV6-1, the J gene TRBJ1-1, with a possible D match to TRBD1 (6 bases). Germline CDR1 and CDR2: MNHNS and SASEGT. V was clipped by 4 bases and J by 5 bases, with 14 bases between them. CDR3 length equals 14 residues. The CDR3 sequence: CASSAKQGRTEAFF. CDR3 coding DNA: TGTGCCAGCAGTGCGAAACAGGGAAGGACTGAAGCTTTCTTT.

The V and J genes are TRBV11-2 and TRBJ2-7, with D unresolved. The V end lost 4 bases, the J end lost 3 bases, and 10 bases lay between the germline ends. CDR3 length: 13 amino acids. Germline V gene lookup returns CDR1 SGHAT and CDR2 FQNNGV. The CDR3 nucleotides are TGTGCCAGCAGCTCTCCTCTGGGCTACGAGCAGTACTTC. It codes for CASSSPLGYEQYF.